The 10 T cell receptor beta chains presented below share a single source sample, sequenced in a study of T cell repertoires in cytomegalovirus infection (dated by TCRdb to about 2019). These receptors are not linked to any known antigen. Sequencing relied on an Illumina HiSeq 1500. Using fastp at Q25 and MiXCR, TCRdb reprocessed the public reads and kept productive beta chains. Duplicate CDR3 protein sequences are folded into a single record with the most common DNA and genes. This sample is represented by approximately 110,000 distinct CDR3 sequences; over 9% of them were singletons. In total, the top ten clones hold 30% to 40% of the sample. Sequencing was done on a sample of PBMCs, sequenced either directly or after in vitro stimulation (not recorded which). The source of these receptors is a human donor in good health (CMV status not recorded). Some clones in this sample may be carry-over from other donors' samples.

This clonotype appeared a few times. This rearrangement joins TRBV30 to TRBJ2-7, with D possibly TRBD1 on 5 matching bases. Germline lookup yields CDR1 GTSNPN and CDR2 SVGIG (reference sequence). Trimming cost V 2 bases and J 5 bases, with 10 bases left between them. The CDR3 totals 12 residues. CDR3 in amino acids: CAWSRTRNEQYF. As DNA, the CDR3 is TGTGCCTGGAGTCGGACACGGAACGAGCAGTACTTC.

V and J are TRBV12-3 or TRBV12-4 and TRBJ2-5; 10 bases align to TRBD1. V lost 6 bases to trimming and J lost 1 base; unmatched junction nucleotides: 8. The CDR3 sequence is 16 residues long. CDR3 loop: CASRPDRGAVQETQYF. CDR3 bases: TGTGCCAGCAGGCCGGACAGGGGGGCTGTCCAAGAGACCCAGTACTTC.

In its sample, this clonotype was seen many times. The chain combines TRBV7-2 with TRBJ1-4, with D possibly being TRBD1 (6 bases). Germline V gives CDR1 SGHTA, CDR2 FQGNSA. The CDR3 is made up of 14 amino acids. The V gene lost 4 bases and the J gene lost 5 bases, with 11 bases spanning the gap. For the CDR3, the DNA is TGTGCCAGCAGCTCTCAGGGGATCAATGAAAAACTGTTTTTT. It specifies CASSSQGINEKLFF.

This clonotype was detected many times. The chain employs TRBV12-3 or TRBV12-4 and TRBJ1-2, with D possibly being TRBD1 (5 bases). The CDR3 runs 13 residues. V shed 7 bases and J shed 4 bases, with 13 bases lying between them. CDR3 DNA sequence: TGTGCCAGCACCCCGGGGGTCGTCTATGGCTACACCTTC. This codes for CASTPGVVYGYTF.

V gene TRBV19 combines with J gene TRBJ2-7; TRBD2 matches at 10 bases. The CDR3 has 15 amino acids. V lost 3 bases to trimming and J lost 2 bases; unmatched junction nucleotides: 4. Germline V CDR1 and CDR2: LNHDA, SQIVND (reference sequence). CDR3 amino acids: CASSIITSGTYEQYF. The DNA for the CDR3 is TGTGCCAGTAGTATTATAACTAGCGGGACCTACGAGCAGTACTTC.

CDR3 nucleotides: TGTGCCAGCAACTCTGGGGGGAGCAATCAGCCCCAGCATTTT. Translation gives CASNSGGSNQPQHF. The chain employs TRBV28 and TRBJ1-5, with D perhaps TRBD1 (5 bases). Germline loops: CDR1 MDHEN, CDR2 SYDVKM. This CDR3 has 14 amino acids. The ends were cut back, 7 bases at V and 1 base at J, with 11 bases in the middle.

This clonotype has ten or more counts. The V call is TRBV7-9, the J call TRBJ2-2, with D perhaps assigned TRBD1 or TRBD2 (5 bases each). Germline CDR1 is SEHNR and CDR2 is FQNEAQ (reference sequence). This CDR3 is built from 16 residues. The V end lost 5 bases, the J end lost 2 bases, and 15 bases lay between the germline ends. The CDR3 protein is CASSRRDGINTGELFF. Here the CDR3 DNA reads TGTGCCAGCAGCCGCCGGGACGGGATAAACACCGGGGAGCTGTTTTTT. The variable domain in full, completed from reference TRBV7-9 and TRBJ2-2, reads DTGVSQNPRHKITKRGQNVTFRCDPISEHNRLYWYRQTLGQGPEFLTYFQNEAQLEKSRLLSDRFSAERPKGSFSTLEIQRTEQGDSAMYLCASSRRDGINTGELFFGEGSRLTVL.

This clonotype was seen ten or more times. V is TRBV12-3 or TRBV12-4 and J is TRBJ1-1, with D uncertain. This CDR3 has 16 amino acids. V was pared by 5 bases and J by 1 base, with 17 bases between. The CDR3 sequence is CASSMEGGPRNTEAFF. The CDR3 DNA follows: TGTGCCAGCAGTATGGAGGGCGGACCTCGGAACACTGAAGCTTTCTTT.

This clonotype was detected many times. This rearrangement joins TRBV6-2 or TRBV6-3 to TRBJ2-7; D tentatively fits TRBD1 or TRBD2 (5 bases each). The length of the CDR3 is 14 residues. Germline CDR1 reads MNHEY; CDR2 reads SVGEGT. The V end lost 6 bases, the J end lost 4 bases, and 16 bases lay between the germline ends. The DNA of the CDR3 is TGTGCCAGCAGCCCGCCCTCGGGGCTATACGAGCAGTACGTC. Translation: CASSPPSGLYEQYV.

This clonotype was picked up many times. This chain joins TRBV7-2 and TRBJ2-7, with a possible D match to TRBD2 (7 bases). Trimming stripped 5 bases from V and 2 bases from J, with 16 bases between. This CDR3 comprises 15 residues. Per germline, CDR1 SGHTA and CDR2 FQGNSA. The DNA for the CDR3 is TGTGCCAGCAGCCTAGGGGGGGCGGAACCCTACGAGCAGTACTTC. As protein: CASSLGGAEPYEQYF.